This is a list of T cell receptor beta chains from one sample in a study of blood T cell repertoires in COVID-19. TCRdb's copy holds only in-frame clones and misses some; the assay was immunoSEQ multiplex PCR. The top ten hold just over 2.5% of the sample, which has roughly 260,000 clones, roughly 87% seen once. The specimen sequenced was PBMCs or T cells enriched from blood (not recorded which). The receptors originated from a woman aged 25 to 39 with acute COVID-19. The CDR3 runs from the conserved cysteine through the conserved F or W. D genes are given only for firm matches. Expanded clones get a size class; other rows say once, few or many, or leave the size out.

J gene	D gene	CDR3 length	V gene	clone size	CDR3 DNA	CDR3 protein
TRBJ2-1	.	14	TRBV7-2	.	TGTGCCAGCTCCTCAGACAGCTCCTACAATGAGCAGTTCTTC	CASSSDSSYNEQFF
TRBJ2-5	.	16	TRBV10-3	.	TGTGCCATCAGTGAGGGGGTGGGGGCTCCCCAAGAGACCCAGTACTTC	CAISEGVGAPQETQYF
TRBJ1-2	.	12	TRBV6-5	once	TGTGCCAGCAGAAGGGGAGGATATGGCTACACCTTC	CASRRGGYGYTF
TRBJ1-6	.	15	TRBV30	few	TGTGCCTGGAGTGTAAGGCAGGGTTTTGATTCACCCCTCCACTTT	CAWSVRQGFDSPLHF
TRBJ2-1	TRBD2	15	TRBV11-2	.	TGTGCCAGCAGCTTCCGGGGGGGCCGAGTCAATGAGCAGTTCTTC	CASSFRGGRVNEQFF
TRBJ2-5	.	16	TRBV3-1/TRBV3-2	few	TGTGCCAGCAGCCTAGACCGCGGGACGGCACAAGAGACCCAGTACTTC	CASSLDRGTAQETQYF
TRBJ2-5	.	15	TRBV18	.	TGTGCCAGCTCACGGGCAGGACTACTCCAAGAGACCCAGTACTTC	CASSRAGLLQETQYF
TRBJ1-1	TRBD1	15	TRBV29-1	.	TGCAGCGTTGCTCTCTCAGGGGGCAGTGGGACTGAAGCTTTCTTT	CSVALSGGSGTEAFF
TRBJ2-7	TRBD1	13	TRBV30	.	TGTGCCTGGAGCCGCACGACAGGGAACGAGCAGTACTTC	CAWSRTTGNEQYF
TRBJ2-3	TRBD2	13	TRBV7-2	.	TGTGCCAGCAGCTTCCTGGGGGGGGATACGCAGTATTTT	CASSFLGGDTQYF
TRBJ1-1	.	11	TRBV11-2	.	TGTGCCAGCAGCTTAGCAACTGAAGCTTTCTTT	CASSLATEAFF
TRBJ1-5	TRBD1	15	TRBV30	.	TGTGCCTGGAGTGTACAGACAGGGGGCGGTCAGCCCCAGCATTTT	CAWSVQTGGGQPQHF
TRBJ1-2	.	12	TRBV27	.	TGTGCCAGCAGTTTCGGAGGGGATCCCTACACCTTC	CASSFGGDPYTF
TRBJ1-3	.	14	TRBV27	.	TGTGCCAGCAAGCCGGGAGGGGCCGGAAACACCATATATTTT	CASKPGGAGNTIYF
TRBJ2-7	.	11	TRBV10-1	.	TGCGCCAGCAGTGAAAACGGCGAGCAGTACTTC	CASSENGEQYF
TRBJ1-2	TRBD1	13	TRBV5-1	.	TGCGCCAGCAGCTGGCAGGGGGCAGGGGGCTACACCTTC	CASSWQGAGGYTF
TRBJ2-7	TRBD1	12	TRBV12-3/TRBV12-4	once	TGTGCCAGCAGCCCAACAGGGGGCGAGCAGTACTTC	CASSPTGGEQYF
TRBJ1-5	.	15	TRBV5-6	.	TGTGCCAGCAGCTTGATACGGGATAGCAATCAGCCCCAGCATTTT	CASSLIRDSNQPQHF
TRBJ1-5	.	12	TRBV29-1	.	TGCAGCGTTGGCGGGAACCAGGGACCCCAGCATTTT	CSVGGNQGPQHF
TRBJ1-6	.	17	TRBV18	few	TGTGCCAGCTCAACGATGGGGGGGAACACCTATAATTCACCCCTCCACTTT	CASSTMGGNTYNSPLHF
TRBJ2-1	.	11	TRBV20-1	.	TGCAGTGCCCGCTTTGAGGATGAGCAGTTCTTC	CSARFEDEQFF
TRBJ1-1	.	14	TRBV3-1/TRBV3-2	.	TGTGCCAGCAGCCCAGGGGATTCGAACACTGAAGCTTTCTTT	CASSPGDSNTEAFF
TRBJ1-1	.	14	TRBV19	.	TGTGCCAGTAGGGGAGGGCGCATGAACACTGAAGCTTTCTTT	CASRGGRMNTEAFF
TRBJ1-1	.	16	TRBV7-2	.	TGTGCCAGCAGCTTATGGGCAGGGGAAGGGAGTACTGAAGCTTTCTTT	CASSLWAGEGSTEAFF
TRBJ2-7	TRBD2	18	TRBV2	.	TGTGCCAGCAGTGACGACGCGCCCCCGGGGACTAGTAAGTACGAGCAGTACTTC	CASSDDAPPGTSKYEQYF
TRBJ2-1	.	13	TRBV11-2	.	TGTGCCAGCAGCTTATCCAGCAGGGATGAGCAGTTCTTC	CASSLSSRDEQFF
TRBJ1-1	TRBD1	15	TRBV11-2	.	TGTGCCAGCAGCAGAACCGGGACAGAGAACACTGAAGCTTTCTTT	CASSRTGTENTEAFF
TRBJ1-6	TRBD1	15	TRBV6-5	.	TGTGCCAGCAGGGGAAAGGACAGGGACGGTTCACCCCTCCACTTT	CASRGKDRDGSPLHF
TRBJ1-4	.	17	TRBV4-3	.	TGCGCCAGCAGCCAAGTTGACTTTGAGGGGGCTAATGAAAAACTGTTTTTT	CASSQVDFEGANEKLFF
TRBJ2-1	TRBD2	15	TRBV27	.	TGTGCCAGCAGTCTCCTAGCGGGGGGGTACAATGAGCAGTTCTTC	CASSLLAGGYNEQFF
TRBJ1-2	TRBD1	13	TRBV29-1	.	TGCAGCGTGCTGGGGACAGGGTTTTCTGGCTACACCTTC	CSVLGTGFSGYTF
TRBJ1-2	.	16	TRBV5-4	.	TGTGCCAGCAGCCTAGCAGTCAATCGGGGTGACTATGGCTACACCTTC	CASSLAVNRGDYGYTF
TRBJ1-4	TRBD1	15	TRBV7-6	.	TGTGCCAGCAGCTTTGGGACAGGGCTTAATGAAAAACTGTTTTTT	CASSFGTGLNEKLFF
TRBJ1-2	.	11	TRBV7-9	once	TGTGCCAGCAGCTTAGACTCCAGGATGCGCTTC	CASSLDSRMRF
TRBJ2-3	.	15	TRBV19	.	TGTGCCAGTAGTATAGTGGGCACCAGCACAGATACGCAGTATTTT	CASSIVGTSTDTQYF
TRBJ2-7	TRBD1	15	TRBV15	.	TGTGCCACCAGCAGGGGGGACAGAGATGCCTACGAGCAGTACTTC	CATSRGDRDAYEQYF
TRBJ2-1	.	13	TRBV3-1/TRBV3-2	.	TGTGCCAGCAGCCAAGGTGGGGGCGATGAGCAGTTCTTC	CASSQGGGDEQFF
TRBJ1-1	TRBD1	13	TRBV12-3/TRBV12-4	.	TGTGCCAGCAGGGACAGGGGTAGGGCTGAAGCTTTCTTT	CASRDRGRAEAFF
TRBJ2-5	TRBD1	15	TRBV12-5	.	TGTGCTAGTGGTTCGACCGACAGGGTTGGAAAGACCCAGTACTTC	CASGSTDRVGKTQYF
TRBJ2-7	.	15	TRBV6-5	.	TGTGCCAGCAGCCCCCCTCAGGGTACCCCCTACGAGCAGTACTTC	CASSPPQGTPYEQYF
TRBJ1-6	.	11	TRBV5-1	.	TGCGCCAGGTGTATAGTGACACCCCTCCACTTT	CARCIVTPLHF
TRBJ1-5	TRBD1	17	TRBV7-9	few	TGTGCCAGCAGCTTCGCCGGGACAGGCTATAGCAATCAGCCCCAGCATTTT	CASSFAGTGYSNQPQHF
TRBJ2-7	TRBD1	17	TRBV16	few	TGTGCCAGCAGCCAATGGGGAATGGACAGGGGATCCTACGAGCAGTACTTC	CASSQWGMDRGSYEQYF
TRBJ1-5	.	15	TRBV15	once	TGTGCCACCAGCAGAGATGCACAGGACAATCAGCCCCAGCATTTT	CATSRDAQDNQPQHF
TRBJ1-2	.	15	TRBV28	.	TGTGCCAGCAGTACCATTGCCCCCACCGGGTATGGCTACACCTTC	CASSTIAPTGYGYTF
TRBJ1-5	TRBD1	16	TRBV7-8	.	TGTGCCAGCAGCTCCGGGGACAGGGCCGGCAATCAGCCCCAGCATTTT	CASSSGDRAGNQPQHF
TRBJ2-7	TRBD1	14	TRBV27	.	TGTGCCAGCAGACGACAGGGGTGGCTGAGGGAGCAGTACTTC	CASRRQGWLREQYF